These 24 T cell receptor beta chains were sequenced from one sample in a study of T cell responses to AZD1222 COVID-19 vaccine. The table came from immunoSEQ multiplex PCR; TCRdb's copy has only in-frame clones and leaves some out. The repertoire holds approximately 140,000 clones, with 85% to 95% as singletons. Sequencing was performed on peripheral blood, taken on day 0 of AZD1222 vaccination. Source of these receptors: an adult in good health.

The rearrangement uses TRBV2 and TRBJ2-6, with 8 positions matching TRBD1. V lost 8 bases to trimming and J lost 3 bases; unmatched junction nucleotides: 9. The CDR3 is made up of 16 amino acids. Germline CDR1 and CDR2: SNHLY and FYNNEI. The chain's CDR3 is CASWGPGGGGANVLTF. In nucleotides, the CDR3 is TGTGCCAGCTGGGGCCCAGGGGGCGGTGGGGCCAACGTCCTGACTTTC.

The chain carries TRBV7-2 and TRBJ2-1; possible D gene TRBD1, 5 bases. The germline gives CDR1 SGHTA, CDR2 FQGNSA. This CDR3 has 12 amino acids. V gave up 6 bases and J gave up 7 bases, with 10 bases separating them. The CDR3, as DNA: TGTGCCAGCAGTTCGACAGCTAATGAGCAGTTCTTC. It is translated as CASSSTANEQFF.

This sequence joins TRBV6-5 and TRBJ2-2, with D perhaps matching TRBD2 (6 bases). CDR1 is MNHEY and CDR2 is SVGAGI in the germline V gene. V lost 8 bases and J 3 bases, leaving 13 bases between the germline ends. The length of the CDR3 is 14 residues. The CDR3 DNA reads TGTGCCAGCCACGGACTATGGGACACCGGGGAGCTGTTTTTT. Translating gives CASHGLWDTGELFF.

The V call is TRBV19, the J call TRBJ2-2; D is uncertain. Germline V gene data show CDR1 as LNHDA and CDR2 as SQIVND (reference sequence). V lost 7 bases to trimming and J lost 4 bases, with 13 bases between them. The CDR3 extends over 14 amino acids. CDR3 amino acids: CASTPSWVTGELFF. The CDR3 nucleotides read TGTGCCAGTACCCCCTCTTGGGTCACCGGGGAGCTGTTTTTT.

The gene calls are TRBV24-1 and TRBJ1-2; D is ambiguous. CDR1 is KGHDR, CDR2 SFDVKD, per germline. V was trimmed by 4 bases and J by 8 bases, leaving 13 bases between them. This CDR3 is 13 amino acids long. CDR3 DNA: TGTGCCACCAGTGAGGAAGGGATGGGCGGCTACACCTTC. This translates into CATSEEGMGGYTF.

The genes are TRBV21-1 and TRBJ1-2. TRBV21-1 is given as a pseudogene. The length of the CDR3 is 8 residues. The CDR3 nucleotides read TGTGCCAGCATCGTAACCACCTTC. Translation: CASIVTTF.

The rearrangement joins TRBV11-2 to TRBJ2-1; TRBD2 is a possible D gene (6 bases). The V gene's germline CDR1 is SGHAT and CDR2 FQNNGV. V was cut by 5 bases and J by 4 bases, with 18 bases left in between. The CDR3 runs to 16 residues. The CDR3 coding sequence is TGTGCCAGCAGCCCGCTACCGGGACTCCTATACAATGAGCAGTTCTTC. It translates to CASSPLPGLLYNEQFF.

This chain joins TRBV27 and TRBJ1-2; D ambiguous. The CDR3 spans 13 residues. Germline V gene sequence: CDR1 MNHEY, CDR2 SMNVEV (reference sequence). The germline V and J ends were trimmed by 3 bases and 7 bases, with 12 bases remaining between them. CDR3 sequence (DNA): TGTGCCAGCAGTTTTAGTTTCGGGGTTGGCTACACCTTC. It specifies CASSFSFGVGYTF.

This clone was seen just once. CDR3 in DNA: TGCGCCAGCAGCTCCGAGCTAAGCAGGTTTACTGAAGCTTTCTTT. It encodes CASSSELSRFTEAFF. The chain joins TRBV5-1 to TRBJ1-1, with D unresolved. With 3 bases removed from V and 5 bases from J, the gap between germline ends came to 17 bases. This CDR3 comprises 15 residues. Germline lookup yields CDR1 SGHRS and CDR2 YFSETQ.

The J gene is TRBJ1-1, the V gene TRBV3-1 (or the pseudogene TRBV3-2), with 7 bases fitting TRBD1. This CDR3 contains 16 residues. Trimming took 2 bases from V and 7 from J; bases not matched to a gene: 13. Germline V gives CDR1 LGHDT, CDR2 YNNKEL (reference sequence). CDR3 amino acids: CASSQKTYRGRGEAFF. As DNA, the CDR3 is TGTGCCAGCAGCCAAAAGACTTACAGGGGTCGGGGTGAAGCTTTCTTT.

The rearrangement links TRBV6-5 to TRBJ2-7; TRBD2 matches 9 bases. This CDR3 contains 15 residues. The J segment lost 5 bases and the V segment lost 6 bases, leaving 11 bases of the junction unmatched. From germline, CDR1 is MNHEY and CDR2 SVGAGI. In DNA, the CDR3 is TGTGCCAGCAGAACCCCGCGGGAGGGACAAAACGAGCAGTACTTC. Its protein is CASRTPREGQNEQYF.

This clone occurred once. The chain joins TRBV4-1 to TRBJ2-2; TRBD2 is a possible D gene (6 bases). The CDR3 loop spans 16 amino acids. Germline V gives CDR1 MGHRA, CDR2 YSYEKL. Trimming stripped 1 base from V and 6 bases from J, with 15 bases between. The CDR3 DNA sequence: TGCGCCAGCAGCCAAGGTGCGGGGTGGAGTGCCGGGGAGCTGTTTTTT. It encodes CASSQGAGWSAGELFF.

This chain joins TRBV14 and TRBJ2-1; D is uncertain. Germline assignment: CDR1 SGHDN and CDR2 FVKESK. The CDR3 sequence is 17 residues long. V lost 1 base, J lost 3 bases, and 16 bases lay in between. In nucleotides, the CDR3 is TGTGCCAGCAGCCAAGTGGGTAGCAGTGGTTTCTACAATGAGCAGTTCTTC. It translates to CASSQVGSSGFYNEQFF.

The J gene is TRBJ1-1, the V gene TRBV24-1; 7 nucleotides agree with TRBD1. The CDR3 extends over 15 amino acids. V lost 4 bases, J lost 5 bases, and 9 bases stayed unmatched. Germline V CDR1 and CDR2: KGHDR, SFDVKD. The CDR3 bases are TGTGCCACCAGTGACTCTAGACAGGGAGAAACTGAAGCTTTCTTT. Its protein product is CATSDSRQGETEAFF.

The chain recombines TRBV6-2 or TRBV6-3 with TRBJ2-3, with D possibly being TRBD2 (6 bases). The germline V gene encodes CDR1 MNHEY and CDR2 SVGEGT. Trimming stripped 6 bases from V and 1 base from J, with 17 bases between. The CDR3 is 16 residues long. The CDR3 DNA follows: TGTGCCAGCAGCAACTTTGGGGGACTCCGCACAGATACGCAGTATTTT. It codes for CASSNFGGLRTDTQYF.

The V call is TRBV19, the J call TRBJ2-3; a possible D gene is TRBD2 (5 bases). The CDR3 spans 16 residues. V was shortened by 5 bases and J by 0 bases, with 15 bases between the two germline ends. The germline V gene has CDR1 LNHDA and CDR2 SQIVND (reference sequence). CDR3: CASSPNLATSTDTQYF. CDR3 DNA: TGTGCCAGTAGTCCCAACCTAGCAACTAGCACAGATACGCAGTATTTT.

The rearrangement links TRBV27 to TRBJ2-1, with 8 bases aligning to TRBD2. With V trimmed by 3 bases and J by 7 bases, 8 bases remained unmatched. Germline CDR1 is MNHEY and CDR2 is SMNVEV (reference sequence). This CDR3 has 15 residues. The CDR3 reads CASSLVGGAWNEQFF. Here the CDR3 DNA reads TGTGCCAGCAGTTTGGTCGGGGGGGCCTGGAATGAGCAGTTCTTC.

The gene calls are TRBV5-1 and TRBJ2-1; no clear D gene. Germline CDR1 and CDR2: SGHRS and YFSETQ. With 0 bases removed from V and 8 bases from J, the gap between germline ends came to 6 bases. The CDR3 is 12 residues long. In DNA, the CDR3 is TGCGCCAGCAGCTTGGCTGGCTATGAGCAGTTCTTC. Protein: CASSLAGYEQFF.

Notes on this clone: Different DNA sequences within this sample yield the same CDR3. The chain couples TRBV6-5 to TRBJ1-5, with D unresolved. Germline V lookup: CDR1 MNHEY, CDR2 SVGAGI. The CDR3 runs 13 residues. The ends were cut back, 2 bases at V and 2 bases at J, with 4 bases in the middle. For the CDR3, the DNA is TGTGCCAGCAGTTACGATGGCAATCAGCCCCAGCATTTT. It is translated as CASSYDGNQPQHF.

The CDR3 spells CASSPRTGTEAFF. The CDR3 DNA reads as TGTGCCAGCAGCCCCCGGACAGGCACTGAAGCTTTCTTT. The V and J genes are TRBV4-2 and TRBJ1-1; 7 bases agree with TRBD1. The V and J ends lost 4 bases and 4 bases, in that order; junction bases with no gene match: 3. Germline V gene lookup returns CDR1 LGHNA and CDR2 YNFKEQ. This CDR3 is built from 13 residues.

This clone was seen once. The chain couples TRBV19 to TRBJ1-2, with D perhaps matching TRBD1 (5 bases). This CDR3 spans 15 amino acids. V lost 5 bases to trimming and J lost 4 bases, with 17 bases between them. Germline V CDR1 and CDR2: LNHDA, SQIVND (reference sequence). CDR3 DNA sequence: TGTGCCAGTAGTCCCCCAGGGCAAGTTTCCTATGGCTACACCTTC. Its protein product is CASSPPGQVSYGYTF.

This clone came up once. CDR3 sequence: CATRTSGHTDTQYF. Here the CDR3 DNA reads TGTGCCACCAGGACTAGCGGACACACAGATACGCAGTATTTT. The rearrangement uses TRBV7-9 and TRBJ2-3; 10 positions match TRBD2. This CDR3 region has 14 residues. V trimming: 10 bases; J trimming: 2 bases; junction bases outside the gene matches: 6. The germline V gene encodes CDR1 SEHNR and CDR2 FQNEAQ (reference sequence).

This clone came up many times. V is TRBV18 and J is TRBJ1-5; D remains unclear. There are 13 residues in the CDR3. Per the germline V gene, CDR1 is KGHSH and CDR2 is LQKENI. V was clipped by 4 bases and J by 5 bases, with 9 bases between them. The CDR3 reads CASSQELDQPQHF. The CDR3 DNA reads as TGTGCCAGCTCACAGGAGCTAGATCAGCCCCAGCATTTT. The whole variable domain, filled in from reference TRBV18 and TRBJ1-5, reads NAGVMQNPRHLVRRRGQEARLRCSPMKGHSHVYWYRQLPEEGLKFMVYLQKENIIDESGMPKERFSAEFPKEGPSILRIQQVVRGDSAAYFCASSQELDQPQHFGDGTRLSIL.

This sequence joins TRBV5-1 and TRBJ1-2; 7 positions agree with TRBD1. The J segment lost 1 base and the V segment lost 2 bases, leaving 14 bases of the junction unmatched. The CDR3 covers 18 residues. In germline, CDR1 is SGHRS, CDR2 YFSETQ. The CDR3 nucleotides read TGCGCCAGCAGCTTACTACCCTCAGGGGGGGGTTTTAACTATGGCTACACCTTC. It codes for CASSLLPSGGGFNYGYTF. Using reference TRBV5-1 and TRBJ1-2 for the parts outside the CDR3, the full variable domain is KAGVTQTPRYLIKTRGQQVTLSCSPISGHRSVSWYQQTPGQGLQFLFEYFSETQRNKGNFPGRFSGRQFSNSRSEMNVSTLELGDSALYLCASSLLPSGGGFNYGYTFGSGTRLTVV.